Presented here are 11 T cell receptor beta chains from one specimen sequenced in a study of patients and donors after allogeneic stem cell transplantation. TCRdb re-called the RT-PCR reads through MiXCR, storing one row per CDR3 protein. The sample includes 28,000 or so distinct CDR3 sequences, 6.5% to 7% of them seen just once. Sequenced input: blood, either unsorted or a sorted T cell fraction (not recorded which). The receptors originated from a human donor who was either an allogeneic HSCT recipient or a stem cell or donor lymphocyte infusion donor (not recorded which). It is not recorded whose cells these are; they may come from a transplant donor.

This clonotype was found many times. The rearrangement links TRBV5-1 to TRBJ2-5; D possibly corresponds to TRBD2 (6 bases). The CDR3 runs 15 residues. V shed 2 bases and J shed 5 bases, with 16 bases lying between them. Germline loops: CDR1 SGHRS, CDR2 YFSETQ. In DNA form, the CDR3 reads TGCGCCAGCAGCTTAGGGACTGGGGGGTCGGAGACCCAGTACTTC. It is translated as CASSLGTGGSETQYF.

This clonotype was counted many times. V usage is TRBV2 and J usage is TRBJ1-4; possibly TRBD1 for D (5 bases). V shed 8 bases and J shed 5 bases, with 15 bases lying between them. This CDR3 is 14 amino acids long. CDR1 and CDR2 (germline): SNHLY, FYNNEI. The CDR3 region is CASSLGPFNEKLFF. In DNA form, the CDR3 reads TGTGCCAGCTCATTGGGACCCTTCAATGAAAAACTGTTTTTT.

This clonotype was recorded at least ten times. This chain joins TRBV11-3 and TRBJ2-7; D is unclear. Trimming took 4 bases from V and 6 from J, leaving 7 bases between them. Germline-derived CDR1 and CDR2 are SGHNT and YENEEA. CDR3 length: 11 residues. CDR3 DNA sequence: TGTGCCAGCAGCTACTACTCCGAGCAGTACTTC. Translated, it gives CASSYYSEQYF.

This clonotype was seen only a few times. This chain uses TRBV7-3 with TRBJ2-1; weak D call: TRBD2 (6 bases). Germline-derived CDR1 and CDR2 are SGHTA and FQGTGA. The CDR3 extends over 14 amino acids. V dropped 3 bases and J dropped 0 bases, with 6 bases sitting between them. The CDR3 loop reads CASSFSGSYNEQFF. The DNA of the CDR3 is TGTGCCAGCAGCTTTAGCGGCTCCTACAATGAGCAGTTCTTC.

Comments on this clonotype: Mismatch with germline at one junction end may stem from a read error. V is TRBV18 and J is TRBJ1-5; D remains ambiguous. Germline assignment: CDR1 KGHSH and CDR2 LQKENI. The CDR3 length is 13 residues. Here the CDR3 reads CASAPTTDQPQHF. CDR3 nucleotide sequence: TGTGCCAGCGCACCAACCACAGATCAGCCCCAGCATTTT.

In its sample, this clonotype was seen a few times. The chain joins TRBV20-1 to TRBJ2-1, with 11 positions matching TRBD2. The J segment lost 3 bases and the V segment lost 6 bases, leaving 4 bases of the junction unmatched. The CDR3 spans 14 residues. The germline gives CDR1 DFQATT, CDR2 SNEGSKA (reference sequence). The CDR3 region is CSASGTSGYNEQFF. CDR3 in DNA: TGCAGTGCCTCCGGGACTAGCGGCTACAATGAGCAGTTCTTC.

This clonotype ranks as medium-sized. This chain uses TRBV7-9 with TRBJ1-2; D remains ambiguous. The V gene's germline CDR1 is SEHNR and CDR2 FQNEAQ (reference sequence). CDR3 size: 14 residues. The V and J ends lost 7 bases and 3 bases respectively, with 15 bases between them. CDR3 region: CASTSSQADYGYTF. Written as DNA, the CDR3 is TGTGCCAGCACCTCCTCTCAGGCAGACTATGGCTACACCTTC.

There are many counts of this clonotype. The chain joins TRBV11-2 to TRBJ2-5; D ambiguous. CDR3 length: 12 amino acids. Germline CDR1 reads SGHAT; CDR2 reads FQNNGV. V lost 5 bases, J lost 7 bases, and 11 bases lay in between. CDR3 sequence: CASSVVPTTQYF. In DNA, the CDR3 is TGTGCCAGCAGCGTCGTCCCCACGACCCAGTACTTC.

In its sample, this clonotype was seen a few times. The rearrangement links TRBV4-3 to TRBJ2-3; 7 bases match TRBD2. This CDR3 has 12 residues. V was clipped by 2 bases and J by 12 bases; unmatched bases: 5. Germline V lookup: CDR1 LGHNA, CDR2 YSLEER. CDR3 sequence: CASSQPGGVQYF. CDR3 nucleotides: TGCGCCAGCAGCCAACCGGGAGGAGTTCAGTATTTT.

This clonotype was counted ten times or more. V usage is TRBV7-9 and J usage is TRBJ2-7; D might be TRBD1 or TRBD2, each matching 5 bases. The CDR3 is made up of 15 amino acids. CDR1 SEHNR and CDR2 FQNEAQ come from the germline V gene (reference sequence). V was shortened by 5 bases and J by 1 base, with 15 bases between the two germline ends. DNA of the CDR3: TGTGCCAGCAGCCATCCTAGGGGAGCGTCCTACGAGCAGTACTTC. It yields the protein CASSHPRGASYEQYF. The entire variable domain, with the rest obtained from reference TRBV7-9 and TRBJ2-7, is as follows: DTGVSQNPRHKITKRGQNVTFRCDPISEHNRLYWYRQTLGQGPEFLTYFQNEAQLEKSRLLSDRFSAERPKGSFSTLEIQRTEQGDSAMYLCASSHPRGASYEQYFGPGTRLTVT.

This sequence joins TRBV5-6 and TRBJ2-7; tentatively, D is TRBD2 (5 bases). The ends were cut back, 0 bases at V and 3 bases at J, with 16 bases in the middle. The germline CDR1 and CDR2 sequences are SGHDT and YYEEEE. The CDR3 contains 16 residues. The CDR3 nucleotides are TGTGCCAGCAGCTTGGCCGCCAAGAAGCGGAGCTACGAGCAGTACTTC. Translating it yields CASSLAAKKRSYEQYF.